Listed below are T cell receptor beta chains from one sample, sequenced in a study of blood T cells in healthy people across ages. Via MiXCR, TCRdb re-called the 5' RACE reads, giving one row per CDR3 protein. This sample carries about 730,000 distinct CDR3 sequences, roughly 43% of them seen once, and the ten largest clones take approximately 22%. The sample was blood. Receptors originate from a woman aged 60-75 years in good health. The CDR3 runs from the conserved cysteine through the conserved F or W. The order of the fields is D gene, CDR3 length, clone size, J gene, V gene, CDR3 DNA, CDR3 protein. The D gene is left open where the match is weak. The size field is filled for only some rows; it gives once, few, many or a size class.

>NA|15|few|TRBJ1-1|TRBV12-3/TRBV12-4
TGTGCCAGCAGTCCACCGGGACGGTTGAACACTGAAGCTTTCTTT
CASSPPGRLNTEAFF
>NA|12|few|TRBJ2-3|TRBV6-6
TGTGCCAGCGCGGAGGGCTCAGATACGCAGTATTTT
CASAEGSDTQYF
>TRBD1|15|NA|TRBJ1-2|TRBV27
TGTGCCAGCAGTCCCCCTGGGGGACAGGGCGGCGGCTACACCTTC
CASSPPGGQGGGYTF
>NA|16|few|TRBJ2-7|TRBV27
TGTGCCAGCAGTTCCCCCGCCAGGCCGGGTTCCTACGAGCAGTACTTC
CASSSPARPGSYEQYF
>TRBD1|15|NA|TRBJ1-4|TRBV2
TGTGCCAGCTGGACAGGGGTGCCAACTAATGAAAAACTGTTTTTT
CASWTGVPTNEKLFF
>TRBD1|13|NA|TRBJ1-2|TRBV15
TGTGCCACCAGCCCAGACAGGGCGTATGGCTACACCTTC
CATSPDRAYGYTF
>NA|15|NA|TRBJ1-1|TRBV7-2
TGTGCCAGCAGCTTGTTCAAACAACTGAACACTGAAGCTTTCTTT
CASSLFKQLNTEAFF
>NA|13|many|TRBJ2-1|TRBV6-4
TGTGCCAGCAGTGCTCGGCTTTCGGATGAGCAGTTCTTC
CASSARLSDEQFF
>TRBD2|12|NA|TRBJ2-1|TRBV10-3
TGTGCCATTAATAGCGGGGGCAATGAGCAGTTCTTC
CAINSGGNEQFF
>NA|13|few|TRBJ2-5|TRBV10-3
TGTGCCATCAGTGAGTTGGAAAGGGAGACCCAGTACTTC
CAISELERETQYF
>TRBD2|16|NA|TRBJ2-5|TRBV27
TGTGCCAGCAGTTTATACGCTAGCGGGGGAGGAGAGACCCAGTACTTC
CASSLYASGGGETQYF
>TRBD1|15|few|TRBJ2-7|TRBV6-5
TGTGCCAGCAGCCGAATTCCCGGGACAGGGGGAGAGCAGTACTTC
CASSRIPGTGGEQYF
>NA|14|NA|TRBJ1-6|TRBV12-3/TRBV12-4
TGTGCCAGCAGTGTGACGCAGCATAATTCACCCCTCCACTTT
CASSVTQHNSPLHF
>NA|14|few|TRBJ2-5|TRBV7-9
TGTGCCAGCATCCTACAGACAGTACAAGAGACCCAGTACTTC
CASILQTVQETQYF
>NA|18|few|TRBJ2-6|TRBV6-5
TGTGCCAGCAGTTACGGCGGGTCAAGTATCGCTGGGGCCAACGTCCTGACTTTC
CASSYGGSSIAGANVLTF
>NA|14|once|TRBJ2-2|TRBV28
TGTGCCAGCAGCATCACTTTAGCGTCCGGGGAGCTGTTTTTT
CASSITLASGELFF